A selection of T cell receptor beta chains follows, all from one sample in a study of OX40 agonist ivuxolimab in advanced cancers. Produced via immunoSEQ multiplex PCR; TCRdb's table is partial and in-frame only. This table has 15,000 to 20,000 clones, over 90% appearing once. The specimen comprised CD4+ or CD8+ T cells sorted from blood, sampled in a trial of the OX40 agonist ivuxolimab. All receptors come from an adult with an advanced solid tumor such as melanoma, head and neck, liver or kidney cancer. Both conserved end residues are part of each CDR3. A D gene is named only where the DNA matches it firmly. Clone size is not always given. Where it is, it says once, few, many or a class for expanded clones.

clone_size,d_call,j_call,v_call,cdr3_aa,cdr3_nt
few,-,TRBJ2-2,TRBV28,CASSSPNIGGPNTGELFF,TGTGCCAGCAGTTCCCCAAATATTGGGGGGCCGAACACCGGGGAGCTGTTTTTT
-,TRBD1,TRBJ2-1,TRBV6-1,CASTQGSNEQFF,TGTGCCAGCACACAGGGGTCCAATGAGCAGTTCTTC
-,-,TRBJ1-2,TRBV5-8,CASSLVGFGVGYTF,TGTGCCAGCAGCTTGGTCGGGTTCGGGGTTGGCTACACCTTC
-,-,TRBJ2-7,TRBV6-6,CASSYSSYEQYF,TGTGCCAGCAGTTATAGCTCCTACGAGCAGTACTTC
-,-,TRBJ1-5,TRBV28,CASSLVGDPKRHF,TGTGCCAGCAGTTTAGTTGGGGACCCAAAGAGGCATTTT
-,TRBD2,TRBJ2-5,TRBV15,CATSGGRLALDILQETQYF,TGTGCCACCAGCGGGGGAAGACTAGCGCTCGATATCCTCCAAGAGACCCAGTACTTC
-,TRBD1,TRBJ2-5,TRBV28,CASSPPRTGGAETQYF,TGTGCCAGCAGTCCGCCGCGGACAGGGGGCGCGGAGACCCAGTACTTC
-,-,TRBJ2-3,TRBV2,CASSETVKGLTDTQYF,TGTGCCAGCAGTGAAACGGTAAAGGGGTTAACAGATACGCAGTATTTT
-,TRBD1,TRBJ2-5,TRBV7-9,CASSPSDRDQETQYF,TGTGCCAGCAGCCCATCGGACAGGGATCAAGAGACCCAGTACTTC
-,-,TRBJ2-3,TRBV21-1,CASSPFGRTDTQYF,TGTGCCAGCAGCCCATTTGGGAGGACAGATACGCAGTATTTT
-,-,TRBJ2-7,TRBV6-6,CASSHGSYEQYF,TGTGCCAGCAGCCACGGAAGCTACGAGCAGTACTTC
-,TRBD1,TRBJ1-1,TRBV5-4,CASSPWTGGGDEAFF,TGTGCCAGCAGCCCCTGGACAGGGGGCGGAGATGAAGCTTTCTTT
-,-,TRBJ1-1,TRBV9,CASSVGGRGPEMAFF,TGTGCCAGCAGCGTAGGAGGGCGAGGTCCTGAAATGGCTTTCTTT
-,TRBD1,TRBJ1-4,TRBV19,CASSTLPGTGPNEKLFF,TGTGCCAGTAGTACCTTACCCGGGACAGGGCCTAATGAAAAACTGTTTTTT
-,TRBD2,TRBJ2-7,TRBV27,CATAATFSGDYEQYF,TGTGCCACCGCGGCCACCTTCAGCGGGGACTACGAGCAGTACTTC
once,TRBD2,TRBJ2-3,TRBV9,CASSPQTSGAGDTQYF,TGTGCCAGCAGCCCACAGACTAGCGGGGCCGGGGATACGCAGTATTTT
-,-,TRBJ2-3,TRBV7-6,CASSAGTDTQYF,TGTGCCAGCAGCGCAGGGACAGATACGCAGTATTTT
-,TRBD1,TRBJ2-1,TRBV18,CASSPGGQGASNEQFF,TGTGCCAGCTCACCAGGCGGACAGGGGGCAAGCAATGAGCAGTTCTTC
-,TRBD1,TRBJ1-2,TRBV29-1,CSVDGGGARGYTF,TGCAGCGTTGATGGAGGGGGCGCGAGGGGCTACACCTTC
-,-,TRBJ2-7,TRBV7-8,CASSSSQGYEQYF,TGTGCCAGCAGCTCTTCCCAGGGGTACGAGCAGTACTTC
-,TRBD1,TRBJ1-2,TRBV6-1,CASRVGQGPSYGYTF,TGTGCCAGCAGGGTGGGACAGGGACCCTCCTATGGCTACACCTTC
-,-,TRBJ2-1,TRBV27,CASSTYNEQFF,TGTGCCAGCAGCACATACAATGAGCAGTTCTTC
-,TRBD1,TRBJ2-7,TRBV28,CASSITWTGSYEQYF,TGTGCCAGCAGTATCACGTGGACAGGCTCCTACGAGCAGTACTTC
-,-,TRBJ2-2,TRBV14,CASSQALGPANTGELFF,TGTGCCAGCAGCCAAGCTTTGGGGCCTGCGAACACCGGGGAGCTGTTTTTT
once,-,TRBJ1-1,TRBV5-4,CAKGGPDTEAFF,TGTGCCAAGGGAGGGCCGGACACTGAAGCTTTCTTT
-,-,TRBJ1-1,TRBV30,CAWSVGRLEAFF,TGTGCCTGGAGTGTAGGGCGCCTTGAAGCTTTCTTT
-,-,TRBJ2-7,TRBV5-6,CASSPNQYEQYF,TGTGCCAGCAGCCCGAACCAATACGAGCAGTACTTC
once,-,TRBJ1-1,TRBV4-1,CASSQGTVHQEAEAFF,TGCGCCAGCAGCCAAGGGACGGTCCACCAGGAGGCTGAAGCTTTCTTT
-,-,TRBJ2-2,TRBV15,CATSMSVFLSVDTGELFF,TGTGCCACCAGCATGTCAGTTTTTTTAAGCGTCGACACCGGGGAGCTGTTTTTT
-,-,TRBJ2-3,TRBV4-1,CASSQEVWGSTDTQYF,TGCGCCAGCAGCCAAGAGGTGTGGGGGTCCACAGATACGCAGTATTTT
-,-,TRBJ1-1,TRBV4-2,CASSQDTEAFF,TGTGCCAGCAGCCAAGATACAGAAGCTTTCTTT
-,TRBD1,TRBJ2-5,TRBV6-5,CASSDQGAWETQYF,TGTGCCAGCAGTGATCAGGGGGCGTGGGAGACCCAGTACTTC
-,TRBD2,TRBJ2-7,TRBV6-5,CASSTGTIIPEQYF,TGTGCCAGCAGTACCGGGACTATAATCCCCGAGCAGTACTTC
-,TRBD2,TRBJ2-2,TRBV15,CATSTASGTSGELFF,TGTGCCACCAGCACGGCTAGCGGGACCAGCGGGGAGCTGTTTTTT
-,-,TRBJ1-5,TRBV19,CASSIARVQPQHF,TGTGCCAGTAGTATAGCGCGGGTTCAGCCCCAGCATTTT
-,-,TRBJ1-1,TRBV5-6,CASSRGEATEAFF,TGTGCCAGCAGCCGGGGCGAGGCCACTGAAGCTTTCTTT
-,-,TRBJ2-5,TRBV6-6,CASSPWAGLKETQYF,TGTGCCAGCAGTCCTTGGGCCGGGCTCAAGGAGACCCAGTACTTC
-,-,TRBJ2-3,TRBV11-2,CASSPPSSNTQYF,TGTGCCAGCAGCCCACCCTCCTCCAATACGCAGTATTTT
-,-,TRBJ2-7,TRBV28,CASSSNYEQYF,TGTGCCAGCAGTTCTAACTACGAGCAGTACTTC
-,TRBD1,TRBJ2-1,TRBV5-1,CASSQDRGSYNEQFF,TGCGCCAGCAGCCAGGACAGGGGCTCCTACAATGAGCAGTTCTTC
-,-,TRBJ2-3,TRBV12-5,CASGLSPGARDTQYF,TGTGCTAGTGGTTTGTCCCCGGGGGCACGGGATACGCAGTATTTT
-,TRBD1,TRBJ2-1,TRBV7-9,CASSPPGQAIYNEQFF,TGTGCCAGCAGCCCCCCGGGACAGGCCATCTACAATGAGCAGTTCTTC
-,-,TRBJ2-1,TRBV7-9,CASSPGTSFNEQFF,TGTGCCAGCAGCCCAGGGACTTCCTTCAATGAGCAGTTCTTC
-,-,TRBJ2-7,TRBV27,CASSPGPPYEQYF,TGTGCCAGCAGTCCGGGGCCCCCCTACGAGCAGTACTTC